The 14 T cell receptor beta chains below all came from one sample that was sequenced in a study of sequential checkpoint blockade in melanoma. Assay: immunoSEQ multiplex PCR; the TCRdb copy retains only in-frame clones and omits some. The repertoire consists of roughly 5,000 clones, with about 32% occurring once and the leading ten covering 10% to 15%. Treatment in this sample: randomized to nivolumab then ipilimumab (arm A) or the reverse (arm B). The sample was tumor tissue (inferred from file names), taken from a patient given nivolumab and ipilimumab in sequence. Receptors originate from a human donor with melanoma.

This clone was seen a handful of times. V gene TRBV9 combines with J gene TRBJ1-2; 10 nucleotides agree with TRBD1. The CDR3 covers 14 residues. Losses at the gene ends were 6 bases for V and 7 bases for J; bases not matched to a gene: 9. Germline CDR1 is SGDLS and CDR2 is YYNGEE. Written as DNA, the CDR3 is TGTGCCAGCACCCGACAGGGGGCCCGAGTTGGCTACACCTTC. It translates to CASTRQGARVGYTF.

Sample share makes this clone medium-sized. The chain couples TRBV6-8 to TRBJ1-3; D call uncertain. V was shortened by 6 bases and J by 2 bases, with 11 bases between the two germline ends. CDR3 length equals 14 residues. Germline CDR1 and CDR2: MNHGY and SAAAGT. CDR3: CASRSQGTGNTIYF. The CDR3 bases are TGTGCCAGCAGATCCCAAGGGACTGGAAACACCATATATTTT.

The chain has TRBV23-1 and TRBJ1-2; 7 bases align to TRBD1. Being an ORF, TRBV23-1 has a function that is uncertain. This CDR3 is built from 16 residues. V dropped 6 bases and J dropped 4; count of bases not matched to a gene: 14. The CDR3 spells CASSQEGGSSTYGYTF. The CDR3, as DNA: TGCGCCAGCAGCCAAGAAGGGGGCAGTTCTACCTATGGCTACACCTTC.

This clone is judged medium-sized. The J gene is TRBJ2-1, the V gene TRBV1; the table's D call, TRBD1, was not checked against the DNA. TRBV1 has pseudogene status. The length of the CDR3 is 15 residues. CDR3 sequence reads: CASSQTRWVRGEQFF. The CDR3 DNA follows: TGCGCCAGCAGCCAGACGCGGTGGGTAAGGGGTGAGCAGTTCTTC.

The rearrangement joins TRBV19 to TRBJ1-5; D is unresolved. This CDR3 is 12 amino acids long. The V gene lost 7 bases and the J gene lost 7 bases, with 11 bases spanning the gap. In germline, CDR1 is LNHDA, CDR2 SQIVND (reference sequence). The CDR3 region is CASKDPDQPQHF. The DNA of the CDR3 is TGTGCCAGTAAAGACCCCGACCAGCCCCAGCATTTT.

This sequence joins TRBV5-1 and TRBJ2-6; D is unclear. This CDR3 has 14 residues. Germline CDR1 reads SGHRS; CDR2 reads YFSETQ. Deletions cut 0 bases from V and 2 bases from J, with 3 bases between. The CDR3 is CASSLGAGANVLTF. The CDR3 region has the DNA TGCGCCAGCAGCTTGGGGGCTGGGGCCAACGTCCTGACTTTC.

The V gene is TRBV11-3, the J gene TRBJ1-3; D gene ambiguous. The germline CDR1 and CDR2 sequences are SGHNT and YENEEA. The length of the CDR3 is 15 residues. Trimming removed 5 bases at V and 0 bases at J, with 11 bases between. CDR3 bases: TGTGCCAGCAGCCCATTCAGGAACTCTGGAAACACCATATATTTT. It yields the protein CASSPFRNSGNTIYF.

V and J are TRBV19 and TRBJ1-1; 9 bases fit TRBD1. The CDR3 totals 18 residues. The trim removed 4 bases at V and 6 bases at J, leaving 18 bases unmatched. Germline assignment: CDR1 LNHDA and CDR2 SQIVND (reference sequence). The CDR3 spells CASSTGTGYSRMSAEAFF. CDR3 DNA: TGTGCCAGTAGTACTGGGACAGGGTATTCCCGCATGTCGGCTGAAGCTTTCTTT.

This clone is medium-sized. The CDR3 spells CASSFGRRSLYNSPLHF. The CDR3 nucleotides read TGTGCCAGCAGCTTCGGCCGGAGGAGCCTATATAATTCACCCCTCCACTTT. The chain carries TRBV11-3 and TRBJ1-6; D remains ambiguous. The CDR3 runs 17 residues. Deletions cut 3 bases from V and 4 bases from J, with 16 bases between. CDR1 is SGHNT and CDR2 is YENEEA in the germline V gene.

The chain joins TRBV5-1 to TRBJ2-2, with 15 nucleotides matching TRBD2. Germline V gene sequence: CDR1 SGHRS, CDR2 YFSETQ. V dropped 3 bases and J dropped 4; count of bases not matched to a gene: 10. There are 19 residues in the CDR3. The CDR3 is CASSWTGLAGGRGTGELFF. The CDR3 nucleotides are TGCGCCAGCAGCTGGACGGGACTAGCGGGGGGCCGTGGCACCGGGGAGCTGTTTTTT.

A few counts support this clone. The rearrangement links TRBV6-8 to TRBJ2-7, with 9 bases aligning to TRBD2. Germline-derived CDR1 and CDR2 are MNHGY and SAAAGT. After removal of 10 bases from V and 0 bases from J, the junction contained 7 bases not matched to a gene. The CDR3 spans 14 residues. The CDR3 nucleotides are TGTGCCACTGATAGCGGGGGATTCTCCTACGAGCAGTACTTC. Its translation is CATDSGGFSYEQYF.

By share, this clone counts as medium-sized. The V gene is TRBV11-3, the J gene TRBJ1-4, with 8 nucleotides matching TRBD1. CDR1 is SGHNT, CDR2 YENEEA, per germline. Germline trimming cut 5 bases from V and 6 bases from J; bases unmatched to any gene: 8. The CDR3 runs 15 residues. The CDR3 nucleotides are TGTGCCAGCAGCCCGCGGACAGGGAGGGATGAAAAACTGTTTTTT. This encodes CASSPRTGRDEKLFF.

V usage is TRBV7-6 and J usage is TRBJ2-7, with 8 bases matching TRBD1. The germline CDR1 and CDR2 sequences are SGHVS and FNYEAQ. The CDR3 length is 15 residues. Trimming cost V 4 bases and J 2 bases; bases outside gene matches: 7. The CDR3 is CASSYTGGGAYEQYF. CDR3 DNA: TGTGCCAGCAGCTATACAGGGGGAGGAGCCTACGAGCAGTACTTC.

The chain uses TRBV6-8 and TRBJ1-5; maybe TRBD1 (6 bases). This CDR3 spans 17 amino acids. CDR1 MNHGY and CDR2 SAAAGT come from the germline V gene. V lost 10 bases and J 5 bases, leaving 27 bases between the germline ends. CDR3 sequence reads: CAITEEAGRGGDQPQHF. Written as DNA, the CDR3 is TGTGCCATCACCGAGGAGGCAGGGAGAGGGGGTGATCAGCCCCAGCATTTT.